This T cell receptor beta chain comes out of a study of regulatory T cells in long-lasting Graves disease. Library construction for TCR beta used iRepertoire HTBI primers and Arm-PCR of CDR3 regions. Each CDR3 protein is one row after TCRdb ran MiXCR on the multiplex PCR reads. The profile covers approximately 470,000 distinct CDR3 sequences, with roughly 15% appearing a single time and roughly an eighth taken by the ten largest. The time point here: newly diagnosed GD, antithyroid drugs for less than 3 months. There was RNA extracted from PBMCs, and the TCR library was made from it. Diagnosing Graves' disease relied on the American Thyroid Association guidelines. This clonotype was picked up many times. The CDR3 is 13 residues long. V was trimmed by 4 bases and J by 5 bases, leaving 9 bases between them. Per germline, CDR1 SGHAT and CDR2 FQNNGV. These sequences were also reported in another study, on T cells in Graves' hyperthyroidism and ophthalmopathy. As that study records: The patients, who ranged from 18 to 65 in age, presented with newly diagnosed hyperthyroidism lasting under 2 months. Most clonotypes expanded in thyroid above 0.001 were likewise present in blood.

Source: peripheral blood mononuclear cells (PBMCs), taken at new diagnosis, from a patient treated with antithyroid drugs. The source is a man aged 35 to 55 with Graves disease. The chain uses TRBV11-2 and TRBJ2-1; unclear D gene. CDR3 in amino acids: CASSSELHNEQFF. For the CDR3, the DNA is TGTGCCAGCAGCTCGGAGCTACACAATGAGCAGTTCTTC.